These T cell receptor beta chains were read from a single sample in a study of shared clonotypes between healthy human individuals. Clones were read by immunoSEQ multiplex PCR, and TCRdb kept only the in-frame ones, dropping some. The table records about 2 million clones, over 85% of them present only once. The sequencing sample was made of naive CD4+ T cells sorted from blood. The receptor set was obtained from a man aged 18 to 30 in good health. Each CDR3 is given with its conserved first and last residue. The D gene is left open where the match is weak. Clone size, where shown, is once, few, many, or a class for clones that have expanded.

J gene,V gene,D gene,clone size,CDR3 protein,CDR3 DNA
TRBJ2-7,TRBV15,NA,NA,CATSRDRDSYEQYF,TGTGCCACCAGCAGAGATAGGGATTCCTACGAGCAGTACTTC
TRBJ1-4,TRBV23-1,NA,NA,CASSQSLRPGSDWEKLFF,TGCGCCAGCAGTCAATCATTGCGGCCAGGGTCGGATTGGGAAAAACTGTTTTTT
TRBJ2-7,TRBV19,NA,NA,CASSQGGLGSYEQYF,TGTGCCAGTAGTCAGGGGGGCTTGGGCTCCTACGAGCAGTACTTC
TRBJ2-7,TRBV7-9,NA,NA,CASSGTGASTYEQYF,TGTGCCAGCAGTGGGACCGGGGCCTCGACCTACGAGCAGTACTTC
TRBJ2-5,TRBV5-1,TRBD1,once,CASSLGDRGETQYF,TGCGCCAGCAGCTTGGGAGACAGGGGGGAGACCCAGTACTTC
TRBJ2-3,TRBV10-3,TRBD2,NA,CAIVFDRGVATDTQYF,TGTGCCATCGTTTTCGACCGGGGGGTCGCCACAGATACGCAGTATTTT
TRBJ1-5,TRBV5-1,TRBD1,once,CASSLAGTGNQPQHF,TGCGCCAGCAGCTTGGCGGGGACAGGCAATCAGCCCCAGCATTTT
TRBJ1-3,TRBV4-1,NA,NA,CASRGTRAGNTIYF,TGCGCCAGCAGAGGGACAAGGGCGGGAAACACCATATATTTT
TRBJ2-1,TRBV5-1,TRBD1,NA,CASSTTGAIRNEQFF,TGCGCCAGCAGCACGACAGGGGCGATACGCAATGAGCAGTTCTTC
TRBJ2-1,TRBV9,NA,NA,CASSVGSLLGEQFF,TGTGCCAGCAGCGTAGGGTCACTGTTGGGTGAGCAGTTCTTC
TRBJ2-1,TRBV14,TRBD2,once,CASSQHRGLAGGEQFF,TGTGCCAGCAGCCAGCATAGGGGGCTAGCGGGAGGGGAGCAGTTCTTC
TRBJ1-5,TRBV30,NA,NA,CAWSPDLQPAGSQPQHF,TGTGCCTGGAGCCCGGACCTTCAGCCCGCGGGGTCTCAGCCCCAGCATTTT
TRBJ2-7,TRBV7-2,TRBD2,NA,CASSLVGLAGGYEQYF,TGTGCCAGCAGCTTAGTCGGGCTAGCGGGGGGCTACGAGCAGTACTTC
TRBJ2-5,TRBV9,NA,once,CASSVGLAEETQYF,TGTGCCAGCAGCGTAGGATTAGCAGAAGAGACCCAGTACTTC
TRBJ2-1,TRBV6-6,TRBD1,NA,CASSPRQGSWDNEQFF,TGTGCCAGCAGTCCCCGACAGGGGAGTTGGGACAATGAGCAGTTCTTC
TRBJ2-3,TRBV5-1,TRBD1,NA,CASSLGRGPDTQYF,TGCGCCAGCAGCTTGGGCAGGGGGCCAGATACGCAGTATTTT
TRBJ2-7,TRBV6-7,NA,once,CASIGKSAAQYF,TGTGCCAGCATCGGAAAGTCCGCCGCGCAGTACTTC
TRBJ2-4,TRBV28,TRBD2,once,CASSFAGELAKNIQYF,TGTGCCAGCAGTTTTGCGGGAGAATTAGCCAAAAACATTCAGTACTTC
TRBJ2-3,TRBV27,NA,once,CASSLKGEGTHTDTQYF,TGTGCCAGCAGTTTAAAAGGGGAGGGGACACACACAGATACGCAGTATTTT
TRBJ1-3,TRBV5-1,NA,NA,CASSLGVPQHTIYF,TGCGCCAGCAGCTTGGGGGTTCCCCAACACACCATATATTTT
TRBJ2-7,TRBV7-2,NA,NA,CASSYDSSSYEQYF,TGTGCCAGCAGCTACGACTCAAGCTCCTACGAGCAGTACTTC
TRBJ1-4,TRBV10-3,NA,NA,CAISEEAGVAWVKLFF,TGTGCCATCAGTGAGGAGGCAGGGGTTGCGTGGGTAAAACTGTTTTTT
TRBJ2-7,TRBV18,NA,NA,CASSPPAQGYEQYF,TGTGCCAGCTCACCACCGGCCCAGGGGTACGAGCAGTACTTC
TRBJ2-7,TRBV5-1,NA,NA,CASSMRFQGQSSYEQYF,TGCGCCAGCAGCATGAGATTTCAGGGCCAGAGCTCCTACGAGCAGTACTTC
TRBJ1-1,TRBV6-6,NA,NA,CASSQAGGTEAFF,TGTGCCAGCAGTCAGGCCGGGGGCACTGAAGCTTTCTTT
TRBJ2-2,TRBV30,NA,NA,CAWVRTDTGELFF,TGTGCCTGGGTGAGGACGGACACCGGGGAGCTGTTTTTT
TRBJ1-2,TRBV30,NA,once,CARSRQIYNYGYTF,TGTGCCCGTTCCCGACAGATTTATAACTATGGCTACACCTTC
TRBJ1-2,TRBV6-1,TRBD1,NA,CASSPGGVAYGYTF,TGTGCCAGTAGCCCAGGGGGCGTCGCCTATGGCTACACCTTC
TRBJ2-1,TRBV18,TRBD2,NA,CASSPQLAGNDNEQFF,TGTGCCAGCTCACCACAACTAGCGGGGAACGACAATGAGCAGTTCTTC
TRBJ2-3,TRBV5-4,NA,NA,CASSLVYGLLSGQSTDTQYF,TGTGCCAGCAGCTTGGTCTACGGGCTACTGAGCGGGCAGAGCACAGATACGCAGTATTTT
TRBJ2-1,TRBV5-4,TRBD2,NA,CASSRGGPYNEQFF,TGTGCCAGCAGCCGCGGGGGACCCTACAATGAGCAGTTCTTC
TRBJ2-7,TRBV27,NA,NA,CASSFSDNPTRQYF,TGTGCCAGCAGTTTTTCGGACAATCCTACGAGGCAGTACTTC
TRBJ1-1,TRBV12-5,TRBD1,NA,CASGTGGGNTEAFF,TGTGCTAGTGGAACAGGGGGCGGGAACACTGAAGCTTTCTTT
TRBJ1-1,TRBV11-2,NA,NA,CASSRQAPEAFF,TGTGCCAGCAGCCGTCAGGCCCCCGAAGCTTTCTTT
TRBJ1-2,TRBV4-1,NA,once,CASSQPQGENGYTF,TGCGCCAGCAGCCAACCTCAGGGTGAAAATGGCTACACCTTC
TRBJ1-1,TRBV18,NA,NA,CASSESGKGTEAFF,TGTGCCAGCTCGGAATCAGGGAAGGGGACTGAAGCTTTCTTT
TRBJ2-7,TRBV7-2,NA,NA,CASSLFGQIGGEQYF,TGTGCCAGCAGCTTATTTGGTCAGATAGGGGGCGAGCAGTACTTC
TRBJ1-1,TRBV19,NA,NA,CASSMGVGPEAFF,TGTGCCAGTAGTATGGGCGTGGGGCCGGAAGCTTTCTTT
TRBJ1-5,TRBV5-5,NA,few,CASSQERDQPQHF,TGCGCCAGCAGCCAAGAAAGGGATCAGCCCCAGCATTTT
TRBJ1-1,TRBV7-6,TRBD1,NA,CASSLASGGVGTNTEAFF,TGTGCCAGCAGCTTAGCATCAGGGGGCGTTGGTACGAACACTGAAGCTTTCTTT
TRBJ2-5,TRBV4-1,NA,NA,CASRTAGTYQETQYF,TGCGCCAGCAGAACCGCCGGGACGTACCAAGAGACCCAGTACTTC
TRBJ1-5,TRBV28,NA,NA,CASSLGAREWQPQHF,TGTGCCAGCAGTTTGGGGGCAAGGGAATGGCAGCCCCAGCATTTT
TRBJ2-5,TRBV6-5,NA,NA,CASSYSPTETQYF,TGTGCCAGCAGTTACTCGCCAACGGAGACCCAGTACTTC
TRBJ1-2,TRBV30,NA,NA,CAWREGGNYGYTF,TGTGCCTGGAGGGAGGGGGGTAACTATGGCTACACCTTC
TRBJ1-1,TRBV7-9,NA,NA,CASSPGDGLNTKAFF,TGTGCCAGCAGCCCCGGAGACGGGCTGAACACTAAAGCTTTCTTT
TRBJ1-3,TRBV9,NA,NA,CASSVTSSGTGNTIYF,TGTGCCAGCAGCGTAACCTCTTCTGGCACTGGAAACACCATATATTTT
TRBJ2-7,TRBV20-1,NA,NA,CSASWGSEQYF,TGCAGTGCTAGTTGGGGCTCCGAGCAGTACTTC
TRBJ1-1,TRBV6-5,NA,NA,CASSYMQAGRTEAFF,TGTGCCAGCAGTTACATGCAGGCAGGCAGGACTGAAGCTTTCTTT
TRBJ1-2,TRBV7-9,NA,NA,CATTQGMSYGYTF,TGTGCCACAACGCAGGGAATGAGCTATGGCTACACCTTC
TRBJ2-1,TRBV4-3,TRBD2,NA,CASSQGWGGNNEQFF,TGCGCCAGCAGCCAAGGCTGGGGGGGTAACAATGAGCAGTTCTTC
TRBJ1-1,TRBV28,NA,NA,CASSLNSGTSGSTEAFF,TGTGCCAGCAGTTTAAATTCCGGTACTTCCGGGAGCACTGAAGCTTTCTTT
TRBJ2-7,TRBV18,NA,NA,CASSLNDRDNEQYF,TGTGCCAGCTCCCTAAATGACCGGGACAACGAGCAGTACTTC
TRBJ2-7,TRBV4-3,TRBD2,NA,CASSQDRKTSRGDF,TGCGCCAGCAGCCAAGATAGGAAGACTAGCCGGGGGGACTTC
TRBJ1-1,TRBV11-2,NA,NA,CASSLGPYREYTEAFF,TGTGCCAGCAGCTTAGGGCCTTACCGGGAGTACACTGAAGCTTTCTTT
TRBJ2-3,TRBV7-9,NA,NA,CASSPQRAGTDTQYF,TGTGCCAGCAGCCCACAGAGGGCAGGCACAGATACGCAGTATTTT